Presented here are 3 T cell receptor beta chains from one specimen sequenced in a study of T cell responses to AZD1222 COVID-19 vaccine. Using immunoSEQ multiplex PCR, the repertoire was profiled, and TCRdb retains in-frame clones only, with some absent. The sample holds around 120,000 clones; 92% are singletons and the top ten take roughly 1.6%. The sample was peripheral blood, taken 28 days after the second AZD1222 dose. These receptors were taken from an adult who received the AZD1222 COVID-19 vaccine.

The rearrangement uses TRBV2 and TRBJ1-1; the D gene is possibly TRBD1 (6 bases). The length of the CDR3 is 14 residues. V was shortened by 10 bases and J by 10 bases, with 25 bases between the two germline ends. Per the germline V gene, CDR1 is SNHLY and CDR2 is FYNNEI. CDR3 loop: CATQERTAPGAAFF. Written as DNA, the CDR3 is TGTGCCACCCAAGAAAGGACAGCCCCGGGGGCAGCTTTCTTT.

This chain joins TRBV29-1 and TRBJ2-7, with TRBD1 as a possible D gene (5 bases). V lost 6 bases and J lost 3, with 12 bases in between. The CDR3 sequence is 12 residues long. Per germline, CDR1 SQVTM and CDR2 ANQGSEA. The DNA of the CDR3 is TGCAGCGTAGCCTGGACAAGCTACGAGCAGTACTTC. Residues: CSVAWTSYEQYF.

The chain uses TRBV29-1 and TRBJ2-7; D tentatively reads TRBD1 or TRBD2 (7 bases each). The CDR3 is made up of 13 amino acids. V was clipped by 8 bases and J by 2 bases, with 16 bases between them. Germline V gene sequence: CDR1 SQVTM, CDR2 ANQGSEA. CDR3 in DNA: TGCAGCTCCAGGGGGGGGCCTACCTACGAGCAGTACTTC. Its translation is CSSRGGPTYEQYF.